This T cell receptor beta chain appears in the sequencing data of a study of beta chain features in type 1 diabetes. Germline V CDR1 and CDR2: SEHNR, FQNEAQ (reference sequence). With V trimmed by 5 bases and J by 4 bases, 5 bases remained unmatched. The CDR3 has 14 amino acids. One heparinised draw of blood, averaging around 120 mL, came from each donor. What was sequenced were expressed TCRB transcripts, since all of the isolated RNA had been reverse transcribed. Clones were read by immunoSEQ multiplex PCR, and TCRdb kept only the in-frame ones, dropping some. The data show 620,000 or so clones, roughly 16% seen once.

V usage is TRBV7-9 and J usage is TRBJ2-1; TRBD2 matches at 7 bases. This TCR derives from a man aged 18 to 30 in good health. Specimen: naive CD4+ T cells from blood. CDR3 DNA sequence: TGTGCCAGCAGCCCCGGGGGGTATTACAATGAGCAGTTCTTC. As protein: CASSPGGYYNEQFF.